What follows describes a single TCR beta chain. There is no known antigen for this receptor. Base qualities are not at hand, and no much larger clone is one base apart. The sample is drawn from a study of T-cell memory formation after mild COVID-19 (dated by TCRdb to the early 2020s). Regarding the study in general: TCR sequence clusters from the two donors were largely donor specific. In a couple of donors, T-cell clones that expanded and contracted after mild COVID-19 were followed by sequencing TCRalpha and TCRbeta repertoires longitudinally. Two young, previously healthy adult volunteers, one female and one male, were included in the cohort. Broader findings and caveats from the paper: Contracting CD4+ clones were located mainly in the CM and EM memory subsets, whereas CD8+ clones were found to be enriched in EMRA. Clones contracting from day 15 to 85 had balanced CD4/CD8 phenotypes, while a second wave expanding from day 15 to 37 was biased towards CD4+. SARS-CoV-2 specificity was not confirmed for the second-wave clones peaking on day 37. Some responding clones were found in pre-infection memory, which suggests that pre-existing cross-reactive memory T cells took part in the SARS-CoV-2 response. Only a couple of mild cases were covered by the study, and larger cohorts that include severe cases with pre-infection samples were considered necessary.

Ficoll-Paque density gradient centrifugation was used to isolate PBMCs. TCRdb lists the instrument as Illumina NovaSeq 6000. TCRalpha and TCRbeta cDNA libraries were built by 5'RACE with constant-segment primers, adding sample barcodes and unique molecular identifiers. RNA was extracted from every sample with Trizol reagent. Libraries were amplified in two PCR steps, with a second sample barcode and Illumina TruSeq adapters added in the second step. The libraries were sequenced on an Illumina NovaSeq using 2 x 150 bp paired-end reads. Per the authors' processing: With migec v1.2.7, reads were demultiplexed and then collapsed into UMI-guided consensus sequences. Using mixcr v2.1.11, the UMI consensuses were aligned to TRA and TRB V and J templates and assembled into clonotypes. A clonotype was counted as expanded or contracted only when both edgeR and NoisET called the clonotype significant, with the noise models trained on biological replicates. For edgeR calls, a false discovery rate-adjusted p below 0.01 and a log2 fold-change threshold of 1 were applied. As an exploratory analysis of dynamics, PCA with hierarchical clustering was applied to max-normalized trajectories of the 1000 most abundant clonotypes. The CD4 or CD8 phenotype of responding clones was assigned using the separately sequenced CD4+ and CD8+ repertoires. TCRdb passed the public sequencing reads through fastp at Q25 and MiXCR, retaining productive beta sequences. Rows with one shared CDR3 protein collapse into an entry with the most common genes and DNA. TCRdb's processing, not the authors' own work, is the source of the V and J calls. The sample table shows a few hundred thousand distinct CDR3 sequences, and roughly 9.4% are seen once. The ten largest clones take up around 20% of the sample.

CDR1 and CDR2, looked up from the germline V gene, are SGHTA and FQGNSA. V drops 1 base and J drops 0 bases, leaving 15 bases in between. The CDR3 holds 17 amino acids from the cysteine to the phenylalanine. Kept here is only the CDR3 DNA, which spans 51 bases and is read in frame from base 1. The chain is made from TRBV7-2 and TRBJ1-1; a tentative D call is TRBD1 (5 bases match). The TCR originated in a man younger than 35 who had mild COVID-19 (a few samples of this study predate the infection). The sample titles of this study are shuffled in the database, so cell type and time point are left out; the donor was told from shared clones. The sequenced sample consisted of PBMCs or a T cell subset sorted from them (not recorded which). The nucleotide sequence reads as follows: TGTGCCAGCAGCTTAGTATCCCGGGGACGGCTGAACACTGAAGCTTTCTTT. Protein translation: CASSLVSRGRLNTEAFF.